Presented here are 5 T cell receptor beta chains from one specimen sequenced in a study of patients and donors after allogeneic stem cell transplantation. Each CDR3 protein gets one entry after TCRdb re-called the RT-PCR reads with MiXCR. The sample records a few hundred thousand distinct CDR3 sequences, 13% to 15% being singletons. Sample: blood, either unsorted or a sorted T cell fraction (not recorded which). The receptor source for this set is a human donor who was either an allogeneic HSCT recipient or a stem cell or donor lymphocyte infusion donor (not recorded which). It is not recorded whose cells these are; they may come from a transplant donor.

This clonotype showed up just a few times. V gene TRBV29-1 combines with J gene TRBJ2-3, with D possibly matching TRBD2 (6 bases). Trimming stripped 4 bases from V and 10 bases from J, with 12 bases between. There are 11 residues in the CDR3. Looked up from germline, CDR1 is SQVTM and CDR2 is ANQGSEA. CDR3 nucleotide sequence: TGCAGCGTTGTGAAGGAGGGGCCGCAGTATTTT. Translating it yields CSVVKEGPQYF.

This clonotype was seen a handful of times. The chain employs TRBV3-1 and TRBJ2-3; 12 bases are shared with TRBD2. Germline V gives CDR1 LGHDT, CDR2 YNNKEL (reference sequence). After removal of 1 base from V and 6 bases from J, the junction contained 5 bases not matched to a gene. The CDR3 spans 16 residues. The CDR3 nucleotides are TGTGCCAGCAGCCAAGCCCTAGCGGGGGGGCTGGATACGCAGTATTTT. Protein sequence: CASSQALAGGLDTQYF.

This clonotype came up a few times. The rearrangement links TRBV2 to TRBJ2-1; TRBD1 might be the D (6 bases). CDR3 length: 17 residues. Germline lookup yields CDR1 SNHLY and CDR2 FYNNEI. V lost 6 bases, J lost 0 bases, and 18 bases lay in between. CDR3 DNA: TGTGCCAGCAGGGCCGACAGGCCATTTAGCTCCTACAATGAGCAGTTCTTC. Translating gives CASRADRPFSSYNEQFF.

This clonotype occurred a few times. The chain couples TRBV9 to TRBJ2-7; D unresolved. V lost 0 bases and J lost 2, with 9 bases in between. The length of the CDR3 is 14 residues. Germline values: CDR1 SGDLS, CDR2 YYNGEE. The CDR3 sequence is CASSVEPGPYEQYF. The CDR3 DNA is TGTGCCAGCAGCGTAGAACCCGGGCCCTACGAGCAGTACTTC.

This clonotype was counted many times. This rearrangement joins TRBV11-1 to TRBJ2-3, with D maybe TRBD1 (6 bases). Trimming pared 5 bases from V and 6 bases from J, leaving 12 bases between. Germline V gene lookup returns CDR1 SGHAT and CDR2 FQDESV (reference sequence). The CDR3 extends over 13 amino acids. The CDR3 region has the DNA TGTGCCAGCAGCACCGGGACAATGGATACGCAGTATTTT. Its protein product is CASSTGTMDTQYF.